Listed here are 19 T cell receptor beta chains from one sample, sequenced in a study of CD8+ T cells in alopecia areata listed by TCRdb under 2018. To prepare the library, the immunoSEQ multiplex PCR assay was applied. RNA was extracted from all samples and reverse transcribed into cDNA as template for TCR sequencing. This immuneACCESS table, as held by TCRdb, lists in-frame sequences with V and J called but not all clones. Of the missing ones, under half trace to an unresolved V gene in checked studies; the others have no known cause. The sample records hundreds of thousands of clones, approximately 60% of which are singletons. The top ten hold about 0.93% of the sample. The sample's treatment or condition label, decoded: oral pan-JAK inhibitor, 5-10 mg twice daily. This specimen consisted of CD4+ T cells sorted from blood, obtained between weeks 51 and 54, from a patient treated with tofacitinib. The receptors come from a human donor with alopecia areata.

This chain connects TRBV30 to TRBJ1-1; tentatively, D is TRBD1 (5 bases). V lost 7 bases, J lost 1 base, and 13 bases lay in between. The CDR3 runs to 13 residues. Germline V gene lookup returns CDR1 GTSNPN and CDR2 SVGIG (reference sequence). CDR3: CASRETENTEAFF. The CDR3 DNA reads as TGTGCCTCGAGGGAGACAGAGAACACTGAAGCTTTCTTT. Looking up the rest from reference TRBV30 and TRBJ1-1 gives the full variable domain: SQTIHQWPATLVQPVGSPLSLECTVEGTSNPNLYWYRQAAGRGLQLLFYSVGIGQISSEVPQNLSASRPQDRQFILSSKKLLLSDSGFYLCASRETENTEAFFGQGTRLTVV.

The chain joins TRBV6-5 to TRBJ2-7; either TRBD1 or TRBD2 may fit D (6 bases each). V shed 5 bases and J shed 3 bases, with 14 bases lying between them. The germline gives CDR1 MNHEY, CDR2 SVGAGI. This CDR3 has 14 residues. CDR3 in amino acids: CASSESRGGYEQYF. CDR3 coding DNA: TGTGCCAGCAGTGAATCCAGGGGAGGCTACGAGCAGTACTTC.

This clone was detected only a few times. The chain employs TRBV30 and TRBJ1-4; D remains unclear. V lost 4 bases and J lost 0, with 12 bases in between. Per germline, CDR1 GTSNPN and CDR2 SVGIG (reference sequence). The CDR3 is 15 residues long. CDR3 loop: CAWNEHVATNEKLFF. DNA for the CDR3: TGTGCCTGGAACGAGCACGTTGCAACTAATGAAAAACTGTTTTTT. Full variable domain (outside the CDR3, taken from reference TRBV30 and TRBJ1-4): SQTIHQWPATLVQPVGSPLSLECTVEGTSNPNLYWYRQAAGRGLQLLFYSVGIGQISSEVPQNLSASRPQDRQFILSSKKLLLSDSGFYLCAWNEHVATNEKLFFGSGTQLSVL.

This clone was seen only a few times. The chain employs TRBV6-6 and TRBJ2-7; 7 bases fit TRBD2. Per the germline V gene, CDR1 is MNHNY and CDR2 is SVGAGI (reference sequence). This CDR3 spans 14 amino acids. Trimming removed 6 bases from V and 4 bases from J; junction bases left unmatched: 9. CDR3 sequence reads: CASSQPEGGYEQYF. CDR3 sequence (DNA): TGTGCCAGCAGCCAACCGGAGGGAGGGTACGAGCAGTACTTC.

V is TRBV5-1 and J is TRBJ1-1; no clear D. The CDR3 covers 13 residues. Germline CDR1 and CDR2: SGHRS and YFSETQ. V was shortened by 3 bases and J by 2 bases, with 8 bases between the two germline ends. Here the CDR3 DNA reads TGCGCCAGCAGCTACGGTCATAACACTGAAGCTTTCTTT. This encodes CASSYGHNTEAFF. Together with reference TRBV5-1 and TRBJ1-1, the CDR3 gives the full variable domain: KAGVTQTPRYLIKTRGQQVTLSCSPISGHRSVSWYQQTPGQGLQFLFEYFSETQRNKGNFPGRFSGRQFSNSRSEMNVSTLELGDSALYLCASSYGHNTEAFFGQGTRLTVV.

This clone was seen a few times. This chain connects TRBV9 to TRBJ1-2; D ambiguous. The CDR3 length is 15 residues. Per germline, CDR1 SGDLS and CDR2 YYNGEE. Trimming took 0 bases from V and 4 from J, leaving 13 bases between them. This chain's CDR3 is CASSVEGSTAYGYTF. The CDR3 DNA is TGTGCCAGCAGCGTAGAGGGCAGCACTGCCTATGGCTACACCTTC.

The chain has TRBV7-9 and TRBJ1-1, with a weak D call TRBD1 (5 bases). Per germline, CDR1 SEHNR and CDR2 FQNEAQ (reference sequence). Trimming stripped 5 bases from V and 3 bases from J, with 13 bases between. The CDR3 sequence is 14 residues long. CDR3 coding DNA: TGTGCCAGCAGCCTCAGCATGGGGCACACTGAAGCTTTCTTT. Protein product: CASSLSMGHTEAFF.

V gene TRBV7-2 combines with J gene TRBJ1-6; 8 bases are a match to TRBD1. CDR1 SGHTA and CDR2 FQGNSA come from the germline V gene. J was trimmed by 0 bases and V by 3 bases; bases with no gene match: 4. The CDR3 covers 17 residues. The CDR3: CASSFGQGSSYNSPLHF. CDR3 DNA: TGTGCCAGCAGCTTCGGACAGGGAAGCTCCTATAATTCACCCCTCCACTTT.

The chain combines TRBV7-9 with TRBJ2-6; a possible D gene is TRBD1 (6 bases). This CDR3 has 19 amino acids. Trimming took 4 bases from V and 0 from J, leaving 19 bases between them. The germline CDR1 and CDR2 sequences are SEHNR and FQNEAQ (reference sequence). CDR3 DNA sequence: TGTGCCAGCAGCTCCAGAGTAGGCAGGGGCGACTCTGGGGCCAACGTCCTGACTTTC. As protein: CASSSRVGRGDSGANVLTF.

This sequence joins TRBV19 and TRBJ1-5; 9 nucleotides line up with TRBD1. J gave up 5 bases and V 7 bases, and 9 bases lay outside the gene matches. This CDR3 spans 15 amino acids. Germline lookup yields CDR1 LNHDA and CDR2 SQIVND (reference sequence). The CDR3 DNA reads as TGTGCCAGTATGCCGGGACAGGGTTCGTATCAGCCCCAGCATTTT. Protein product: CASMPGQGSYQPQHF.

The chain couples TRBV27 to TRBJ2-7; D is possibly TRBD2 (5 bases). Germline lookup yields CDR1 MNHEY and CDR2 SMNVEV (reference sequence). The CDR3 totals 14 residues. V lost 5 bases, J lost 1 base, and 12 bases lay in between. CDR3 DNA sequence: TGTGCCAGCAGTCCTGGACGGAGGTCCTACGAGCAGTACTTC. This gives the protein CASSPGRRSYEQYF.

The rearrangement joins TRBV23-1 to TRBJ1-6; D is unresolved. TRBV23-1 is an ORF, with its function uncertain. The CDR3 is made up of 14 amino acids. V was shortened by 2 bases and J by 14 bases, with 16 bases between the two germline ends. The CDR3 sequence: CASSQRVRFESLHF. CDR3 in DNA: TGCGCCAGCAGTCAAAGAGTCAGGTTTGAATCCCTCCACTTT.

The chain employs TRBV5-1 and TRBJ2-7; TRBD1 is a possible D gene (6 bases). Per germline, CDR1 SGHRS and CDR2 YFSETQ. This CDR3 spans 14 amino acids. V gave up 5 bases and J gave up 2 bases, with 14 bases separating them. In DNA, the CDR3 is TGCGCCAGCAGAACAGGGTTTCCAACCTACGAGCAGTACTTC. It is translated as CASRTGFPTYEQYF.

The CDR3 loop is CAWSVGGRADTQYF. CDR3 DNA: TGTGCCTGGAGTGTAGGCGGGAGAGCTGATACGCAGTATTTT. The V call is TRBV30, the J call TRBJ2-3; 7 nucleotides line up with TRBD2. The CDR3 is made up of 14 amino acids. J was trimmed by 6 bases and V by 0 bases; bases with no gene match: 6. CDR1 is GTSNPN, CDR2 SVGIG, per germline (reference sequence).

As regards this clone: The same CDR3 arises from other DNA sequences in this sample as well. The V gene is TRBV30, the J gene TRBJ2-7, with D tentatively TRBD2 (6 bases). Germline V gene data show CDR1 as GTSNPN and CDR2 as SVGIG (reference sequence). The CDR3 is 12 amino acids. The ends were cut back, 0 bases at V and 4 bases at J, with 7 bases in the middle. This CDR3 is CAWSVGGYEQYF. CDR3 bases: TGTGCCTGGAGTGTCGGAGGGTACGAGCAGTACTTC.

The chain recombines TRBV29-1 with TRBJ2-3; no reliable D call. Between the trimmed V and J ends, which lost 6 bases and 0 bases, there was a span of 10 bases. There are 13 residues in the CDR3. Germline CDR1 is SQVTM and CDR2 is ANQGSEA. As DNA, the CDR3 is TGCAGCGTCGCATACCTAAGCACAGATACGCAGTATTTT. The encoded protein is CSVAYLSTDTQYF.

This clone is a singleton in its sample. J is TRBJ2-1 and V is TRBV11-2; 12 bases line up with TRBD2. Germline CDR1 is SGHAT and CDR2 is FQNNGV. The V segment lost 5 bases and the J segment 4 bases; nucleotides outside the gene matches: 12. CDR3 length equals 18 residues. The CDR3 bases are TGTGCCAGCAGCCCATCGGTCGGACTAGCGGGGCGGTACAATGAGCAGTTCTTC. Its protein is CASSPSVGLAGRYNEQFF. The complete variable domain, with remaining parts taken from reference TRBV11-2 and TRBJ2-1, reads EAGVAQSPRYKIIEKRQSVAFWCNPISGHATLYWYQQILGQGPKLLIQFQNNGVVDDSQLPKDRFSAERLKGVDSTLKIQPAKLEDSAVYLCASSPSVGLAGRYNEQFFGPGTRLTVL.

This clone was recorded a few times. The J gene is TRBJ1-2, the V gene TRBV11-2; 9 nucleotides line up with TRBD1. V gave up 3 bases and J gave up 5 bases; unmatched junction bases: 4. Per the germline V gene, CDR1 is SGHAT and CDR2 is FQNNGV. This CDR3 has 14 amino acids. The CDR3 DNA follows: TGTGCCAGCAGCTTGGGGACAGGGTGGTATGGCTACACCTTC. The encoded protein is CASSLGTGWYGYTF.

The chain uses TRBV15 and TRBJ1-4; 7 bases are shared with TRBD1. The CDR3 length is 15 residues. The germline V gene has CDR1 LNHNV and CDR2 YYDKDF (reference sequence). Trimming cost V 5 bases and J 4 bases; bases outside gene matches: 7. The DNA for the CDR3 is TGTGCCACCAGCGGCCCCGGGACAGTTAATGAAAAACTGTTTTTT. It codes for CATSGPGTVNEKLFF.